Each of the 14 T cell receptor beta chains below was sequenced from the same sample in a study of OX40 agonist ivuxolimab in advanced cancers. Generated by immunoSEQ multiplex PCR, the TCRdb table keeps only in-frame clones and is missing some. The sample lists roughly 75,000 clones, 86% occurring once. The sample here was CD4+ or CD8+ T cells sorted from blood, taken in a trial of the OX40 agonist ivuxolimab. The source of these receptors is an adult with an advanced solid tumor such as melanoma, head and neck, liver or kidney cancer.

The chain couples TRBV6-7 to TRBJ1-2; D is possibly TRBD1 (6 bases). TRBV6-7 is filed as an ORF, its function uncertain. CDR3 length: 15 residues. V dropped 2 bases and J dropped 4 bases, with 14 bases sitting between them. Here the CDR3 DNA reads TGTGCCAGCAGTTACGCCAAGGGGGTTAGCTATGGCTACACCTTC. Protein product: CASSYAKGVSYGYTF.

This clone was seen a handful of times. The rearrangement uses TRBV19 and TRBJ1-3, with D perhaps TRBD1 (6 bases). The CDR3 runs to 14 residues. Germline CDR1 and CDR2: LNHDA and SQIVND (reference sequence). The ends were cut back, 4 bases at V and 4 bases at J, with 11 bases in the middle. Here the CDR3 DNA reads TGTGCCAGTAGTAGGCAGGGGTACGGAAACACCATATATTTT. It encodes CASSRQGYGNTIYF.

The rearrangement links TRBV18 to TRBJ2-7, with D possibly matching TRBD1 (5 bases). CDR1 is KGHSH, CDR2 LQKENI, per germline. The V end was cut by 9 bases, the J end by 5 bases, with 20 bases between. The CDR3 loop spans 14 amino acids. The CDR3: CASSVTVPGDEQYF. CDR3 bases: TGTGCCAGTTCTGTGACAGTACCGGGCGACGAGCAGTACTTC.

This CDR3 reads CSVGTGGAETQYF. The CDR3 DNA sequence: TGCAGCGTCGGGACAGGGGGCGCAGAGACCCAGTACTTC. This chain uses TRBV29-1 with TRBJ2-5, with TRBD1 matching 12 bases. Germline CDR1 reads SQVTM; CDR2 reads ANQGSEA. V was clipped by 6 bases and J by 4 bases; unmatched bases: 3. The CDR3 spans 13 residues.

A few counts support this clone. The identical CDR3 is also encoded by other nucleotide sequences in the sample. This chain connects TRBV7-2 to TRBJ1-3; 9 bases fit TRBD1. Germline V CDR1 and CDR2: SGHTA, FQGNSA. CDR3 length: 16 amino acids. Trimming removed 2 bases from V and 4 bases from J; junction bases left unmatched: 6. For the CDR3, the DNA is TGTGCCAGCAGCTTAACAGGGGGCGCATCAGGAAACACCATATATTTT. Protein sequence: CASSLTGGASGNTIYF.

This sequence joins TRBV5-1 and TRBJ2-1; the match to TRBD2 covers 10 bases. The CDR3 consists of 16 residues. CDR1 is SGHRS and CDR2 is YFSETQ in the germline V gene. The V gene end was trimmed by 4 bases and the J gene end by 5 bases; junction bases not matched to a gene: 9. The chain's CDR3 is CASSLTASGGNNEQFF. Here the CDR3 DNA reads TGCGCCAGCAGCCTGACAGCTAGCGGGGGAAACAATGAGCAGTTCTTC.

The gene calls are TRBV5-4 and TRBJ1-6; a weak D match, TRBD1 (6 bases). V was cut by 0 bases and J by 9 bases, with 10 bases left in between. The V gene's germline CDR1 is SGHNT and CDR2 YYREEE (reference sequence). The CDR3 is 14 residues long. The CDR3 nucleotides read TGTGCCAGCAGCTTGGCAAGGGGGGGTTCACCCCTCCACTTT. It codes for CASSLARGGSPLHF.

J is TRBJ1-2 and V is TRBV2; 10 nucleotides align to TRBD1. Germline trimming cut 7 bases from V and 3 bases from J; bases unmatched to any gene: 5. The germline V gene encodes CDR1 SNHLY and CDR2 FYNNEI. This CDR3 has 14 amino acids. CDR3 protein: CASTGQGGYYGYTF. CDR3 coding DNA: TGTGCCAGCACAGGACAGGGGGGTTACTATGGCTACACCTTC.

The rearrangement joins TRBV10-3 to TRBJ1-4, with a weak D call TRBD1 (5 bases). Germline CDR1 reads ENHRY; CDR2 reads SYGVKD. This CDR3 has 17 residues. V lost 7 bases to trimming and J lost 9 bases, with 27 bases between them. The CDR3 protein is CAITRSGTLRMYQKLFF. DNA for the CDR3: TGTGCCATCACCCGGTCCGGGACCCTTCGAATGTATCAAAAACTGTTTTTT.

The chain links TRBV27 to TRBJ2-1; D call uncertain. The germline gives CDR1 MNHEY, CDR2 SMNVEV (reference sequence). V dropped 5 bases and J dropped 10 bases, with 15 bases sitting between them. This CDR3 contains 13 residues. CDR3 nucleotide sequence: TGTGCCAGCAGTCCCTTTGACAAAGGCGAGCAGTTCTTC. Encoded protein: CASSPFDKGEQFF.

The chain links TRBV11-2 to TRBJ1-5; unclear D gene. V gave up 3 bases and J gave up 5 bases, with 8 bases separating them. CDR3 length: 13 amino acids. CDR1 SGHAT and CDR2 FQNNGV come from the germline V gene. Here the CDR3 reads CASSFSEYQPQHF. The DNA for the CDR3 is TGTGCCAGCAGCTTCTCCGAATATCAGCCCCAGCATTTT.

The chain is built from TRBV6-4 and TRBJ2-7; the match to TRBD2 covers 16 bases. V was clipped by 5 bases and J by 2 bases; unmatched bases: 9. Per the germline V gene, CDR1 is MRHNA and CDR2 is SNTAGT. The CDR3 is 18 amino acids. CDR3 DNA: TGTGCCAGCAGTCCCCCGGGACTAGCGGGGGGGCTGGCCTACGAGCAGTACTTC. Translation gives CASSPPGLAGGLAYEQYF.

The V and J genes are TRBV2 and TRBJ1-2; possibly TRBD1 for D (5 bases). V lost 6 bases to trimming and J lost 6 bases, with 11 bases between them. CDR1 is SNHLY and CDR2 is FYNNEI in the germline V gene. There are 12 residues in the CDR3. The CDR3 coding sequence is TGTGCCAGCAGCCCCGGGGGAGATGGCTACACCTTC. This translates into CASSPGGDGYTF.

The chain links TRBV28 to TRBJ2-3; TRBD2 agrees at 8 bases. V lost 7 bases and J lost 3; bases outside the gene matches: 9. The CDR3 extends over 15 amino acids. CDR1 MDHEN and CDR2 SYDVKM come from the germline V gene. The DNA of the CDR3 is TGTGCCAGCACGGGGGGGGGAAGAACAACAGATACGCAGTATTTT. Translation: CASTGGGRTTDTQYF.